These 5 T cell receptor beta chains were sequenced from one sample in a study of early T cells in non-severe SARS-CoV-2 infection (dated by TCRdb to about 2021). The library was generated by 5' RACE. TCRdb lists the instrument as NextSeq 500. The public reads were reprocessed in TCRdb via fastp at Q25 and MiXCR, keeping in-frame beta chains. Records with the same CDR3 protein are collapsed into one entry carrying the most frequent genes and DNA. The table for this sample lists about 52,000 distinct CDR3 sequences; around 10% of them were counted only once. The ten largest account for around 14% of the sample. The source material was whole blood. Receptors originate from an adult who was a healthcare worker with PCR-confirmed SARS-CoV-2 infection or an uninfected control (not recorded which).

This clonotype was found a few times. The V and J genes are TRBV20-1 and TRBJ2-1; D call uncertain. V gave up 1 base and J gave up 8 bases, with 9 bases separating them. Germline CDR1 is DFQATT and CDR2 is SNEGSKA (reference sequence). The CDR3 totals 12 residues. CDR3 nucleotide sequence: TGCAGTGCTAGAGGTCCCCCCGATGAGCAGTTCTTC. It encodes CSARGPPDEQFF.

V gene TRBV7-3 combines with J gene TRBJ1-2, with unresolved D. The CDR3 spans 11 residues. Germline V gives CDR1 SGHTA, CDR2 FQGTGA. Trimming took 5 bases from V and 6 from J, leaving 7 bases between them. CDR3 sequence: CASSRSNGYTF. In DNA, the CDR3 is TGTGCCAGCAGCCGATCCAATGGCTACACCTTC.

The sample holds a few counts of this clonotype. The J gene is TRBJ1-2, the V gene TRBV6-6; D is ambiguous. V was trimmed by 5 bases and J by 6 bases, leaving 7 bases between them. This CDR3 spans 11 amino acids. CDR1 and CDR2 from the germline V gene are MNHNY and SVGAGI (reference sequence). The CDR3 region is CASSNPDGYTF. DNA for the CDR3: TGTGCCAGCAGTAATCCCGATGGCTACACCTTC.

This clonotype was seen many times. The chain combines TRBV11-2 with TRBJ1-1, with 7 bases identical to TRBD1. This CDR3 has 13 amino acids. Germline V gives CDR1 SGHAT, CDR2 FQNNGV. The J segment lost 4 bases and the V segment lost 8 bases, leaving 7 bases of the junction unmatched. The CDR3 coding sequence is TGTGCCAGCGGAGTAGGGGGCCTCACTGAAGCTTTCTTT. Its translation is CASGVGGLTEAFF.

This clonotype occurred many times. This chain uses TRBV28 with TRBJ2-7; perhaps D is TRBD1 or TRBD2 (5 bases each). V was pared by 5 bases and J by 0 bases, with 17 bases between. CDR3 size: 16 residues. Germline V gene data show CDR1 as MDHEN and CDR2 as SYDVKM. The chain's CDR3 is CASSPPGDLLSYEQYF. The CDR3 DNA reads as TGTGCCAGCAGTCCCCCCGGGGACCTACTCTCCTACGAGCAGTACTTC. The full variable domain, rest sourced from reference TRBV28 and TRBJ2-7, is DVKVTQSSRYLVKRTGEKVFLECVQDMDHENMFWYRQDPGLGLRLIYFSYDVKMKEKGDIPEGYSVSREKKERFSLILESASTNQTSMYLCASSPPGDLLSYEQYFGPGTRLTVT.